Each of the 13 T cell receptor beta chains below was sequenced from the same sample in a study of cytomegalovirus exposure and HLA in healthy donors. The PCR was carried out with 60 Vbeta primers and 13 Jbeta primers. The assay was immunoSEQ multiplex PCR, and TCRdb's table has in-frame clones only and misses some. The sample holds 150,000 to 200,000 clones, about 80% seen once. Input material: PBMCs. The receptor set was obtained from a man aged 30 to 45 in good health and CMV-seropositive.

This chain's CDR3 is CASSSGGGHTEAFF. The DNA for the CDR3 is TGTGCCAGCAGCTCCGGGGGGGGGCACACTGAAGCTTTCTTT. This rearrangement joins TRBV7-8 to TRBJ1-1; TRBD1 is a possible D gene (6 bases). This CDR3 region has 14 residues. The V gene's germline CDR1 is SGHVS and CDR2 FQNEAQ. V gave up 4 bases and J gave up 3 bases, with 12 bases separating them.

The chain employs TRBV7-9 and TRBJ1-1; TRBD1 matches 11 bases. The V gene end was trimmed by 1 base and the J gene end by 6 bases; junction bases not matched to a gene: 7. Looked up from germline, CDR1 is SEHNR and CDR2 is FQNEAQ (reference sequence). The CDR3 spans 16 residues. The CDR3 is CASSLGLGQGAAEAFF. The CDR3 nucleotides read TGTGCCAGCAGCTTAGGGCTAGGACAGGGGGCGGCTGAAGCTTTCTTT. Combining the CDR3 with reference TRBV7-9 and TRBJ1-1 gives the whole variable domain DTGVSQNPRHKITKRGQNVTFRCDPISEHNRLYWYRQTLGQGPEFLTYFQNEAQLEKSRLLSDRFSAERPKGSFSTLEIQRTEQGDSAMYLCASSLGLGQGAAEAFFGQGTRLTVV.

The chain has TRBV2 and TRBJ2-2; 7 bases map to TRBD1. The V gene end was trimmed by 7 bases and the J gene end by 4 bases; junction bases not matched to a gene: 6. The CDR3 contains 14 residues. Germline V gives CDR1 SNHLY, CDR2 FYNNEI. The CDR3 sequence: CASMVGGITGELFF. The CDR3, as DNA: TGTGCCAGCATGGTAGGGGGCATCACCGGGGAGCTGTTTTTT.

This chain links TRBV7-6 with TRBJ2-7; the D gene is possibly TRBD1 (5 bases). Trimming took 2 bases from V and 4 from J, leaving 12 bases between them. This CDR3 region has 14 residues. Germline CDR1 reads SGHVS; CDR2 reads FNYEAQ. CDR3: CASSLIQESYEQYF. The CDR3 region has the DNA TGTGCCAGCAGCTTAATACAGGAGTCTTACGAGCAGTACTTC.

This rearrangement joins TRBV6-5 to TRBJ2-7; 8 bases match TRBD1. Germline loops: CDR1 MNHEY, CDR2 SVGAGI. This CDR3 spans 14 amino acids. The V segment lost 6 bases and the J segment 3 bases; nucleotides outside the gene matches: 7. CDR3 bases: TGTGCCAGCAGCCGCGGACAGGGAGGCTACGAGCAGTACTTC. As protein: CASSRGQGGYEQYF.

CDR3 in amino acids: CASSLPGRETDTQYF. CDR3 nucleotides: TGTGCCAGCAGCTTGCCTGGACGGGAGACAGATACGCAGTATTTT. The chain couples TRBV5-4 to TRBJ2-3, with D possibly matching TRBD2 (6 bases). CDR1 SGHNT and CDR2 YYREEE come from the germline V gene (reference sequence). Deletions cut 1 base from V and 3 bases from J, with 12 bases between. This CDR3 contains 15 residues.

The genes are TRBV6-1 and TRBJ2-7, with a weak D call TRBD1 (6 bases). The V end was cut by 0 bases, the J end by 3 bases, with 12 bases between. Germline-derived CDR1 and CDR2 are MNHNS and SASEGT. The CDR3 runs to 15 residues. CDR3 nucleotide sequence: TGTGCCAGCAGTGAAGCAGGGGACAAGAGCTACGAGCAGTACTTC. Translating gives CASSEAGDKSYEQYF.

V is TRBV29-1 and J is TRBJ2-7; 11 bases match TRBD2. V gave up 6 bases and J gave up 4 bases; unmatched junction bases: 11. CDR1 SQVTM and CDR2 ANQGSEA come from the germline V gene. The CDR3 length is 15 residues. CDR3: CSVVLAGGSTYEQYF. Written as DNA, the CDR3 is TGCAGCGTCGTTCTAGCGGGAGGATCGACTTACGAGCAGTACTTC.

This clone showed up just a few times. This chain joins TRBV6-4 and TRBJ1-1; D remains unclear. In germline, CDR1 is MRHNA, CDR2 SNTAGT. Trimming left V 2 bases short and J 4 bases short, with 14 bases between. The CDR3 consists of 15 residues. CDR3 region: CASSDPGPGTTEAFF. As DNA, the CDR3 is TGTGCCAGCAGTGACCCGGGCCCGGGAACCACTGAAGCTTTCTTT.

This clone occurred once. The chain has TRBV5-5 and TRBJ1-1; D ambiguous. The CDR3 extends over 13 amino acids. Germline-derived CDR1 and CDR2 are SGHKS and YYEKEE (reference sequence). V gave up 0 bases and J gave up 6 bases, with 9 bases separating them. The chain's CDR3 is CASSLEVGAEAFF. The CDR3 bases are TGTGCCAGCAGCTTGGAAGTAGGAGCTGAAGCTTTCTTT.

A few counts support this clone. The rearrangement uses TRBV29-1 and TRBJ1-1, with TRBD1 as a possible D gene (5 bases). V lost 8 bases and J lost 5, with 18 bases in between. Germline CDR1 SQVTM, CDR2 ANQGSEA. This CDR3 has 13 residues. DNA for the CDR3: TGCAGCTTTGCATTTGGGGCAGCGACTGAAGCTTTCTTT. It encodes CSFAFGAATEAFF.

The chain links TRBV6-4 to TRBJ2-2; 8 nucleotides match TRBD1. With V trimmed by 3 bases and J by 6 bases, 9 bases remained unmatched. The germline V gene encodes CDR1 MRHNA and CDR2 SNTAGT. The CDR3 sequence is 16 residues long. DNA for the CDR3: TGTGCCAGCAGTGATACTGAGACAGGGGACGCCGGGGAGCTGTTTTTT. Amino acids: CASSDTETGDAGELFF.

The genes are TRBV2 and TRBJ2-7; TRBD2 might be the D (6 bases). The V gene lost 5 bases and the J gene lost 4 bases, with 12 bases spanning the gap. There are 13 residues in the CDR3. Germline V lookup: CDR1 SNHLY, CDR2 FYNNEI. CDR3 coding DNA: TGTGCCAGCAGTTTCGGGCGGGAATACGAGCAGTACTTC. Its translation is CASSFGREYEQYF.